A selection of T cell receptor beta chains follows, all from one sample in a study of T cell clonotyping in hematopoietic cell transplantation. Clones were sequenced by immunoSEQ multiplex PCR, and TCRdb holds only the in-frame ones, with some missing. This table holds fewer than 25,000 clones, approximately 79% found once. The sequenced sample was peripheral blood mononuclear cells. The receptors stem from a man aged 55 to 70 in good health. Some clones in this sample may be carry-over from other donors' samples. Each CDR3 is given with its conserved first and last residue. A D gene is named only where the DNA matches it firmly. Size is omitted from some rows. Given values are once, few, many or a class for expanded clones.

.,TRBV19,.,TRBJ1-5,TGTGCCAGTGACGGGGGGCAGATCGGCAATCAGCCCCAGCATTTT,CASDGGQIGNQPQHF
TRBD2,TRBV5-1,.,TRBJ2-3,TGCGCCAGCAGCCGGAGCGGGGGGGGAGATACGCAGTATTTT,CASSRSGGGDTQYF
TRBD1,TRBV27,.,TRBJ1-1,TGTGCCAGCAGGGAAACAGGCAGGGGGGCCAACACTGAAGCTTTCTTT,CASRETGRGANTEAFF
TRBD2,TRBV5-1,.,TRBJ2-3,TGCGCCAGCAGGGGACTAGCGGGAGCCACAGATACGCAGTATTTT,CASRGLAGATDTQYF
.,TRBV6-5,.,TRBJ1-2,TGTGCCAGCAGTCCCGGGCCACAAAACTATGGCTACACCTTC,CASSPGPQNYGYTF
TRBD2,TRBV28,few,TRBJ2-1,TGTGCCAGCAGTTTGGTATTGGTGGCGGGAGGTCCCAATGAGCAGTTCTTC,CASSLVLVAGGPNEQFF
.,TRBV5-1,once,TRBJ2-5,TGCGCCAGCAGCCCCGGGTCCCTGGGGGAGACCCAGTACTTC,CASSPGSLGETQYF
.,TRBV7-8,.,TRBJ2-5,TGTGCCAGCAGCTCCGGATCAACAGGGGAGGGTACCCAGTACTTC,CASSSGSTGEGTQYF
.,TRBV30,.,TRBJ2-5,TGTGCCTGGAGTAATGGACCTACGGGGACCCAGTACTTC,CAWSNGPTGTQYF
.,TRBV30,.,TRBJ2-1,TGTGCCTGGAGTCTAGGGGGGCGCGAAGCTGAGCAGTTCTTC,CAWSLGGREAEQFF
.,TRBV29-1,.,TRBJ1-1,TGCAGCGTTGAAGACCGGACAAGGGGGAACACTGAAGCTTTCTTT,CSVEDRTRGNTEAFF
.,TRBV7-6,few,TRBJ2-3,TGTGCCAGCAGCTTAGGGACAGCTTCAGATACGCAGTATTTT,CASSLGTASDTQYF
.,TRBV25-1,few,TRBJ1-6,TGTGCCAGCAGGTTATCGACAGAGGCTTCACCCCTCCACTTT,CASRLSTEASPLHF
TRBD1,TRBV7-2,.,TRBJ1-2,TGTGCCAGCAGCCTAGAGGGGGCTGGCTATGGCTACACCTTC,CASSLEGAGYGYTF
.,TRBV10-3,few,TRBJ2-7,TGTGCCATCAGTGAATTGGGCGAGCAGTACTTC,CAISELGEQYF
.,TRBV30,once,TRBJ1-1,TGTGCCTGGAGTGTAAGGGTAGAAGCTTTCTTT,CAWSVRVEAFF
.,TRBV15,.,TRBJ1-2,TGTGCCACCAGCAGAGCGAACGCAGGGGTGGGTGGCTACACCTTC,CATSRANAGVGGYTF
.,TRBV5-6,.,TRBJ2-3,TGTGCCAGCAGCTTCGGACAGTACACAGATACGCAGTATTTT,CASSFGQYTDTQYF
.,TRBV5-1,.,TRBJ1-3,TGCGCCAGCAGCTTGGGCAGAGCCTCTGGAAACACCATATATTTT,CASSLGRASGNTIYF